This TCR beta chain was observed in a study of vaccination and CD4 T cells after COVID-19. Specified treatment: approximately nine-day PBMC culture with coronavirus spike peptide pools or control peptides (ViraFEST assay). Cultured CD4+ T-cell DNA underwent Oncomine TCR Beta short-read sequencing. TCRdb itself ran the PCR reads through MiXCR, one entry per CDR3 protein. This table holds 15,000 to 20,000 distinct CDR3 sequences, approximately 60% found once. For this clonotype: The antigen is undetermined.

The sequence was obtained from a human donor who had recovered from COVID-19. Sequenced input: CD4+ T cells from blood, cultured in vitro.

The CDR3 loop is CASSQEVGEQYF. In nucleotides, the CDR3 is TGCGCCAGCAGCCAAGAGGTAGGCGAGCAGTACTTC. The rearrangement uses TRBV4-1 and TRBJ2-7; D call uncertain. This CDR3 is 12 amino acids long. V lost 0 bases and J 6 bases, leaving 6 bases between the germline ends. Germline CDR1 is MGHRA and CDR2 is YSYEKL.